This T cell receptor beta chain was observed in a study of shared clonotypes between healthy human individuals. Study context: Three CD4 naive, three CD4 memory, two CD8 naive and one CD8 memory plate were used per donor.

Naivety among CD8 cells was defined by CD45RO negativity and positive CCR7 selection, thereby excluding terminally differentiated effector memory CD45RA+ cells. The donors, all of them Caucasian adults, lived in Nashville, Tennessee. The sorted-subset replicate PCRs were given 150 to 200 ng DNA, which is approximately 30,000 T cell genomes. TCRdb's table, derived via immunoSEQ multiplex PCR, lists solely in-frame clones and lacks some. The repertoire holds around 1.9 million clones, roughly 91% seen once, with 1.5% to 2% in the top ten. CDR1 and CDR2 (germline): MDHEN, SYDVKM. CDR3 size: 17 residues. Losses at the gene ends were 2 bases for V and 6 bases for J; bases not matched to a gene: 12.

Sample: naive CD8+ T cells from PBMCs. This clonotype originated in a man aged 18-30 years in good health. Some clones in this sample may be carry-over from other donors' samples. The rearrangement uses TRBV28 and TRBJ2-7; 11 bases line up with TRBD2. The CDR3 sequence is CASSLIVAGGPQGEQYF. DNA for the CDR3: TGTGCCAGCAGTTTAATAGTAGCGGGAGGGCCCCAGGGCGAGCAGTACTTC.